A selection of T cell receptor beta chains follows, all from one sample in a study of CD8+ T cells in alopecia areata. Sequenced by immunoSEQ multiplex PCR; TCRdb stores in-frame clones only, minus some. This table has about 120,000 clones, about 61% appearing once. This specimen consisted of CD8+ T cells sorted from blood, obtained at week 4, from a patient treated with tofacitinib. The receptors shown here come from a human donor with alopecia areata. CDR3s include the opening cysteine and the closing phenylalanine or tryptophan. D genes are given only for firm matches. A clone size is listed for some rows: how often the clone was seen (once, few, many), or a class if it is expanded.

V: TRBV29-1
J: TRBJ1-1
size: few
D: .
CDR3: CSVLARENTEAFF
DNA: TGCAGCGTTCTGGCCAGGGAGAACACTGAAGCTTTCTTT

V: TRBV19
J: TRBJ1-5
size: .
D: TRBD1
CDR3: CASSWGTGEVGNQPQHF
DNA: TGTGCCAGTAGTTGGGGCACAGGGGAAGTCGGCAATCAGCCCCAGCATTTT

V: TRBV6-5
J: TRBJ1-1
size: .
D: .
CDR3: CASSYSGSEAFF
DNA: TGTGCCAGCAGTTACTCAGGGTCTGAAGCTTTCTTT

V: TRBV4-1
J: TRBJ2-5
size: .
D: TRBD1
CDR3: CASSPRADRDQETQYF
DNA: TGCGCCAGCAGCCCACGGGCTGACAGGGACCAAGAGACCCAGTACTTC

V: TRBV15
J: TRBJ1-2
size: .
D: .
CDR3: CATSAQGPANYGYTF
DNA: TGTGCCACCAGCGCACAAGGGCCCGCTAACTATGGCTACACCTTC

V: TRBV30
J: TRBJ2-7
size: .
D: .
CDR3: CAWSVVTYEQYF
DNA: TGTGCCTGGAGTGTTGTCACCTACGAGCAGTACTTC

V: TRBV12-5
J: TRBJ1-2
size: .
D: .
CDR3: CASGSMDSLIYGYTF
DNA: TGTGCTAGTGGTTCCATGGACAGTCTAATCTATGGCTACACCTTC

V: TRBV29-1
J: TRBJ2-7
size: few
D: .
CDR3: CSGGDSSYEQYF
DNA: TGCAGCGGGGGGGACAGTTCTTACGAGCAGTACTTC

V: TRBV7-9
J: TRBJ1-5
size: few
D: .
CDR3: CASKPSGHPNQPQHF
DNA: TGTGCCAGCAAACCGTCGGGACACCCTAATCAGCCCCAGCATTTT

V: TRBV27
J: TRBJ2-3
size: few
D: TRBD1
CDR3: CASTAGTGGIPQYF
DNA: TGTGCCAGCACCGCCGGGACAGGGGGAATCCCGCAGTATTTT

V: TRBV29-1
J: TRBJ2-7
size: .
D: .
CDR3: CSVDQGGEQYF
DNA: TGCAGCGTTGACCAAGGGGGCGAGCAGTACTTC

V: TRBV5-6
J: TRBJ1-1
size: .
D: .
CDR3: CASSPGTAGAFF
DNA: TGTGCCAGCAGCCCGGGAACCGCTGGAGCTTTCTTT

V: TRBV6-5
J: TRBJ1-1
size: few
D: TRBD1
CDR3: CASSPGTGGFTEAFF
DNA: TGTGCCAGCAGTCCCGGGACAGGGGGATTTACTGAAGCTTTCTTT

V: TRBV27
J: TRBJ1-6
size: .
D: .
CDR3: CASSALVGLNYSPLHF
DNA: TGTGCCAGCAGTGCCCTCGTGGGCTTGAACTATTCACCCCTCCACTTT

V: TRBV9
J: TRBJ2-1
size: few
D: .
CDR3: CASSHPRGQGYNEQFF
DNA: TGTGCCAGCAGCCATCCACGGGGCCAAGGGTACAATGAGCAGTTCTTC

V: TRBV2
J: TRBJ2-7
size: .
D: .
CDR3: CASSPAIYEQYF
DNA: TGTGCCAGCAGTCCCGCGATCTACGAGCAGTACTTC